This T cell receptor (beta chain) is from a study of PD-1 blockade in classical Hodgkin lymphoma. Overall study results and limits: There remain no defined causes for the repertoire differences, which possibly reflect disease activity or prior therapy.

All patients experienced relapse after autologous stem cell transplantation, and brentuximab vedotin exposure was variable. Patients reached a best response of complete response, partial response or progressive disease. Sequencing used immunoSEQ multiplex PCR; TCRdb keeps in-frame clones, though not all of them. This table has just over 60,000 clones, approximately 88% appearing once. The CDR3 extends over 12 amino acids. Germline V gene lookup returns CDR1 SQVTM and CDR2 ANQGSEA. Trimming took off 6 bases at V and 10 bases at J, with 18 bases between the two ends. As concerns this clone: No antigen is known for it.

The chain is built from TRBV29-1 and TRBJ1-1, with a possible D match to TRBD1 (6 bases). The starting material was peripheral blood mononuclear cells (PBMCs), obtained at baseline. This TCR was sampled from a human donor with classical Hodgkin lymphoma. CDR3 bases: TGCAGCGTCCGACACGGGGGGCGGGGAGCTTTCTTT. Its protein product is CSVRHGGRGAFF.